Each of the 26 T cell receptor beta chains below was sequenced from the same sample in a study of vaccination and CD4 T cells after COVID-19. Sequence data for DNA of cultured CD4+ T cells were generated by the Oncomine TCR Beta short-read assay. MiXCR, run by TCRdb on the PCR reads, gives a single entry per CDR3 protein. This sample has about 19,000 distinct CDR3 sequences, with roughly 49% found just once. Treatment given: roughly ten-day PBMC culture with coronavirus spike peptide pools or control peptides (ViraFEST assay). These receptors have no identified antigens. The material was CD4+ T cells from blood, cultured in vitro, obtained before SARS-CoV-2 vaccination. Receptors originate from a human donor who had recovered from COVID-19.

The chain joins TRBV28 to TRBJ2-7; D is possibly TRBD1 or TRBD2 (6 bases each). Germline CDR1 is MDHEN and CDR2 is SYDVKM. The CDR3 extends over 13 amino acids. Trimming took off 8 bases at V and 2 bases at J, with 13 bases between the two ends. The CDR3 is CASGGTYTYEQYF. The CDR3 DNA is TGTGCCAGCGGCGGGACATACACCTACGAGCAGTACTTC.

This clonotype was counted a few times. The genes are TRBV5-4 and TRBJ2-7; D remains ambiguous. Trimming pared 2 bases from V and 3 bases from J, leaving 3 bases between. Germline loops: CDR1 SGHNT, CDR2 YYREEE (reference sequence). The CDR3 contains 11 residues. The CDR3 nucleotides read TGTGCCAGCAGCTTTGGCTACGAGCAGTACTTC. It translates to CASSFGYEQYF.

This chain joins TRBV29-1 and TRBJ2-2; 11 bases fit TRBD1. Germline loops: CDR1 SQVTM, CDR2 ANQGSEA. There are 14 residues in the CDR3. Trimming took 6 bases from V and 1 from J; bases not matched to a gene: 1. This chain's CDR3 is CSVGTGGNTGELFF. CDR3 in DNA: TGCAGCGTGGGGACAGGGGGGAACACCGGGGAGCTGTTTTTT.

The rearrangement uses TRBV27 and TRBJ1-2; D gene unclear. V dropped 0 bases and J dropped 8 bases, with 16 bases sitting between them. CDR3 length: 15 residues. Germline V gene lookup returns CDR1 MNHEY and CDR2 SMNVEV (reference sequence). CDR3 sequence (DNA): TGTGCCAGCAGTTTATCAGCTCCGACGTTTAGAGGCTACACCTTC. As protein: CASSLSAPTFRGYTF.

This clonotype was seen only a few times. CDR3 bases: TGTGCCAGCAGTTACCTGACAGGATTAAGCTCCTATAATTCACCCCTCCACTTT. It encodes CASSYLTGLSSYNSPLHF. The chain uses TRBV6-5 and TRBJ1-6, with D tentatively TRBD1 (6 bases). The CDR3 sequence is 18 residues long. The V gene lost 2 bases and the J gene lost 0 bases, with 14 bases spanning the gap. Per the germline V gene, CDR1 is MNHEY and CDR2 is SVGAGI.

The chain joins TRBV2 to TRBJ1-5; D is perhaps TRBD1 (5 bases). V lost 3 bases and J 11 bases, leaving 11 bases between the germline ends. This CDR3 spans 12 amino acids. CDR1 and CDR2 from the germline V gene are SNHLY and FYNNEI. DNA of the CDR3: TGTGCCAGCAGTGAGGGGGTTGGGGCCCAGCATTTT. The encoded protein is CASSEGVGAQHF.

This chain joins TRBV12-3 or TRBV12-4 and TRBJ2-3; TRBD1 agrees at 7 bases. The CDR3 sequence is 13 residues long. V trimming: 6 bases; J trimming: 7 bases; junction bases outside the gene matches: 7. CDR3 sequence (DNA): TGTGCCAGCAGACAGGGGTCTCTCTATACGCAGTATTTT. Translation gives CASRQGSLYTQYF.

This clonotype was observed a single time. V gene TRBV20-1 combines with J gene TRBJ2-3; D may be TRBD1 (5 bases). Germline-derived CDR1 and CDR2 are DFQATT and SNEGSKA (reference sequence). The germline V and J ends were trimmed by 6 bases and 3 bases, with 25 bases remaining between them. The CDR3 covers 17 residues. The CDR3, as DNA: TGCAGTGCCCATGGGGCCCTCCTTTCCGAACTTACAGATACGCAGTATTTT. Its translation is CSAHGALLSELTDTQYF.

The V call is TRBV27, the J call TRBJ2-5; possibly TRBD1 for D (7 bases). The CDR3 extends over 13 amino acids. The germline V and J ends were trimmed by 5 bases and 7 bases, with 14 bases remaining between them. Germline values: CDR1 MNHEY, CDR2 SMNVEV (reference sequence). CDR3 sequence: CASSPRQGGTQYF. CDR3 coding DNA: TGTGCCAGCAGTCCCAGACAGGGAGGGACCCAGTACTTC.

This clonotype was seen only once. Mismatch with germline at one junction end may stem from a read error. The chain couples TRBV2 to TRBJ1-3; 10 bases match TRBD1. The germline CDR1 and CDR2 sequences are SNHLY and FYNNEI. This CDR3 contains 16 residues. The CDR3 sequence is CASTRTGGLSGKTIYF. The CDR3 DNA is TGTGCCAGCACCCGGACAGGGGGGCTCTCTGGAAAAACCATATATTTT.

The chain links TRBV25-1 to TRBJ1-2; D ambiguous. Trimming pared 5 bases from V and 2 bases from J, leaving 12 bases between. The length of the CDR3 is 14 residues. CDR1 MGHDK and CDR2 SYGVNS come from the germline V gene. This chain's CDR3 is CASSRAGENYGYTF. CDR3 nucleotides: TGTGCCAGCAGTAGAGCTGGGGAAAACTATGGCTACACCTTC.

In its sample, this clonotype was seen a few times. The V call is TRBV19, the J call TRBJ1-5, with 11 nucleotides matching TRBD1. This CDR3 comprises 16 residues. Per germline, CDR1 LNHDA and CDR2 SQIVND (reference sequence). V lost 4 bases, J lost 5 bases, and 7 bases stayed unmatched. The CDR3 sequence: CASSTDRGRRDQPQHF. In DNA form, the CDR3 reads TGTGCCAGTAGTACGGACAGGGGGCGAAGGGATCAGCCCCAGCATTTT.

J is TRBJ2-3 and V is TRBV2; 7 bases are a match to TRBD2. Unmatched junction bases numbered 9, after V lost 6 bases and J lost 0 bases. This CDR3 region has 16 residues. Per germline, CDR1 SNHLY and CDR2 FYNNEI. The DNA for the CDR3 is TGTGCCAGCAGCTGGGTAGCGGGCCCTAGCACAGATACGCAGTATTTT. Translated: CASSWVAGPSTDTQYF. Using reference TRBV2 and TRBJ2-3 for the parts outside the CDR3, the full variable domain is EPEVTQTPSHQVTQMGQEVILRCVPISNHLYFYWYRQILGQKVEFLVSFYNNEISEKSEIFDDQFSVERPDGSNFTLKIRSTKLEDSAMYFCASSWVAGPSTDTQYFGPGTRLTVL.

This chain's CDR3 is CASSLRPSRGVAHNEQFF. In DNA, the CDR3 is TGTGCCAGCAGCTTACGACCGTCCCGCGGGGTCGCCCACAATGAGCAGTTCTTC. The chain uses TRBV7-2 and TRBJ2-1; D is perhaps TRBD2 (6 bases). Germline V gene lookup returns CDR1 SGHTA and CDR2 FQGNSA. Trimming pared 2 bases from V and 5 bases from J, leaving 22 bases between. CDR3 length: 18 amino acids.

J is TRBJ2-5 and V is TRBV6-2 or TRBV6-3; TRBD2 matches 11 bases. The CDR3 runs 16 residues. J was trimmed by 5 bases and V by 2 bases; bases with no gene match: 7. Germline V CDR1 and CDR2: MNHEY, SVGEGT. The CDR3 loop reads CASSYVTSGVGETQYF. The CDR3 DNA reads as TGTGCCAGCAGTTACGTGACTAGCGGGGTCGGCGAGACCCAGTACTTC.

This clonotype has just a few counts. The V call is TRBV6-5, the J call TRBJ2-3; D uncertain. The CDR3 consists of 11 residues. The V end lost 4 bases, the J end lost 3 bases, and 2 bases lay between the germline ends. Germline V gene data show CDR1 as MNHEY and CDR2 as SVGAGI. CDR3 region: CASSSTDTQYF. The CDR3 DNA sequence: TGTGCCAGCAGTTCGACAGATACGCAGTATTTT.

This clonotype was observed once. V is TRBV5-4 and J is TRBJ1-2; D is undetermined. V lost 3 bases, J lost 8 bases, and 8 bases lay in between. The CDR3 totals 11 residues. Germline lookup yields CDR1 SGHNT and CDR2 YYREEE (reference sequence). CDR3 sequence: CASSSLIGYTF. CDR3 sequence (DNA): TGTGCCAGCAGCTCCCTGATCGGCTACACCTTC.

This clonotype showed up just once. J is TRBJ2-3 and V is TRBV20-1, with 12 bases that match TRBD2. Germline CDR1 reads DFQATT; CDR2 reads SNEGSKA (reference sequence). With 4 bases clipped from V and 5 bases from J, the junction kept 4 bases outside the gene matches. This CDR3 is 14 amino acids long. The chain's CDR3 is CSATLAGGEDTQYF. CDR3 DNA: TGCAGTGCTACCCTAGCGGGGGGGGAAGATACGCAGTATTTT.

The rearrangement joins TRBV20-1 to TRBJ2-1; 13 nucleotides line up with TRBD2. Germline V gene data show CDR1 as DFQATT and CDR2 as SNEGSKA (reference sequence). The V segment lost 0 bases and the J segment 9 bases; nucleotides outside the gene matches: 8. The CDR3 covers 16 residues. The CDR3 loop reads CSAREGRTSGSGEQFF. The CDR3 DNA reads as TGCAGTGCTAGAGAAGGTAGGACTAGCGGGAGCGGTGAGCAGTTCTTC.

The gene calls are TRBV10-3 and TRBJ1-1; 7 nucleotides align to TRBD1. Germline CDR1 is ENHRY and CDR2 is SYGVKD. This CDR3 is built from 15 residues. Unmatched junction bases numbered 11, after V lost 5 bases and J lost 5 bases. Here the CDR3 reads CAISQGGGRRTEAFF. In DNA, the CDR3 is TGTGCCATCAGTCAGGGGGGGGGGCGCAGGACTGAAGCTTTCTTT.

This clonotype was seen a handful of times. This sequence joins TRBV7-6 and TRBJ2-2; D remains unclear. Germline values: CDR1 SGHVS, CDR2 FNYEAQ. This CDR3 spans 14 amino acids. V shed 7 bases and J shed 2 bases, with 11 bases lying between them. CDR3 amino acids: CASTLAHNTGELFF. The CDR3 coding sequence is TGTGCCAGCACACTGGCTCACAACACCGGGGAGCTGTTTTTT.

J is TRBJ1-5 and V is TRBV15, with D possibly TRBD1 on 6 matching bases. With 0 bases removed from V and 1 base from J, the gap between germline ends came to 13 bases. Germline V CDR1 and CDR2: LNHNV, YYDKDF (reference sequence). The CDR3 covers 17 residues. The CDR3 region is CATSRDRTGISNQPQHF. The CDR3 nucleotides read TGTGCCACCAGCAGAGATCGTACAGGGATAAGCAATCAGCCCCAGCATTTT.

The V call is TRBV7-3, the J call TRBJ1-1, with D tentatively TRBD1 (6 bases). V was shortened by 6 bases and J by 2 bases, with 10 bases between the two germline ends. The length of the CDR3 is 13 residues. Germline CDR1 reads SGHTA; CDR2 reads FQGTGA. CDR3 bases: TGTGCCAGCAGGGACAGCCCTAACACTGAAGCTTTCTTT. Protein sequence: CASRDSPNTEAFF.

This chain links TRBV7-2 with TRBJ2-1, with D hard to call. CDR3 length: 12 residues. The V end was cut by 4 bases, the J end by 8 bases, with 9 bases between. Germline values: CDR1 SGHTA, CDR2 FQGNSA. The CDR3: CASSYSGHEQFF. CDR3 DNA: TGTGCCAGCAGCTACTCGGGCCATGAGCAGTTCTTC.

V is TRBV20-1 and J is TRBJ2-5; TRBD1 might be the D (6 bases). Trimming shortened V by 0 bases and J by 5 bases, and 19 bases separated the two germline ends. The CDR3 runs 16 residues. Per germline, CDR1 DFQATT and CDR2 SNEGSKA (reference sequence). The CDR3 loop reads CSAREGHSSAGETQYF. The DNA of the CDR3 is TGCAGTGCTAGAGAGGGACATAGCTCCGCTGGGGAGACCCAGTACTTC.

This clonotype has only a few counts. The rearrangement joins TRBV20-1 to TRBJ1-5; possible D gene TRBD1, 5 bases. CDR1 is DFQATT and CDR2 is SNEGSKA in the germline V gene (reference sequence). The V end lost 5 bases, the J end lost 0 bases, and 17 bases lay between the germline ends. The CDR3 length is 16 residues. CDR3: CSAGDRSPYSNQPQHF. CDR3 DNA: TGCAGTGCTGGGGACCGGTCCCCCTATAGCAATCAGCCCCAGCATTTT.